These T cell receptor beta chains were read from a single sample in a study of T cell changes during pregnancy in multiple sclerosis. The data were produced by immunoSEQ multiplex PCR, yet TCRdb's version contains in-frame clones alone and is incomplete. The table records roughly 120,000 clones, 80% to 95% of them present only once. The material was peripheral blood, obtained in the third trimester of pregnancy. These receptors were obtained from a female donor with multiple sclerosis, enrolled in a pregnancy study. Both conserved end residues are part of each CDR3. Fields, in order: clone size, V gene, J gene, D gene, CDR3 DNA, CDR3 protein. D genes are given only for firm matches. A row's size may be missing; if present it is once, few, many or a size class.

-	TRBV27	TRBJ2-7	-	TGTGCCAGCAAAGGTAGATCGGACAGTAGAGAGCAGTACTTC	CASKGRSDSREQYF
once	TRBV6-5	TRBJ1-5	-	TGTGCCAGCAGTTACTCGTCTTCCAGGGATGATCAGCCCCAGCATTTT	CASSYSSSRDDQPQHF
-	TRBV11-2	TRBJ2-3	-	TGTGCCAGCAGCTTAAAAGCCCTATCTAGCACAGATACGCAGTATTTT	CASSLKALSSTDTQYF
-	TRBV10-3	TRBJ2-5	-	TGTGCCATCAGCGACTCACTAGAAGGAGAGACCCAGTACTTC	CAISDSLEGETQYF
-	TRBV10-3	TRBJ2-5	TRBD1	TGTGCCATCAGGAAGGACAGGGGACAAGAGACCCAGTACTTC	CAIRKDRGQETQYF
-	TRBV28	TRBJ2-3	TRBD2	TGTGCCAGCAGTCCAGCGGGGCAAGCGGGGGGAGCAGATACGCAGTATTTT	CASSPAGQAGGADTQYF
-	TRBV7-9	TRBJ1-3	-	TGTGCCAGCAGCCCCCCCACAGGAAACACCATATATTTT	CASSPPTGNTIYF
-	TRBV9	TRBJ2-7	TRBD1	TGTGCCAGCAGCGTCGAGGGGATGGACAGGGTTCACGAGCAGTACTTC	CASSVEGMDRVHEQYF
-	TRBV28	TRBJ1-1	-	TGTGCCAGCACCGAAGACAGCAACACTGAAGCTTTCTTT	CASTEDSNTEAFF
-	TRBV2	TRBJ1-3	-	TGTGCCAGCAGCCCCTTCTCTGGAAACACCATATATTTT	CASSPFSGNTIYF
-	TRBV13	TRBJ1-2	TRBD1	TGTGCCAGCAGCCCGGGACAGGGGGTCCCAAGGCCCTACACCTTC	CASSPGQGVPRPYTF
-	TRBV5-5	TRBJ2-1	TRBD2	TGTGCCAGCAGCAGGACTAGCGAATACAATGAGCAGTTCTTC	CASSRTSEYNEQFF
-	TRBV27	TRBJ1-2	TRBD1	TGTGCCAGCAGTTACCAACAACCGGACAGGGCGGCCTATGGCTACACCTTC	CASSYQQPDRAAYGYTF
once	TRBV5-1	TRBJ1-4	TRBD1	TGCGCCAGCAGCTTGGTAGGGGGCATAACTGCAACTAATGAAAAACTGTTTTTT	CASSLVGGITATNEKLFF
-	TRBV10-3	TRBJ1-1	-	TGTGCCATCAGTGAGCAGGGGCAGAACACTGAAGCTTTCTTT	CAISEQGQNTEAFF
-	TRBV18	TRBJ2-1	-	TGTGCCAGCTCACCGTTGGGGGGGCTGCCCTACAATGAGCAGTTCTTC	CASSPLGGLPYNEQFF
-	TRBV18	TRBJ1-1	-	TGTGCCAGCTCACCCGGGGGAAACGGGGACACTGAAGCTTTCTTT	CASSPGGNGDTEAFF
-	TRBV6-1	TRBJ1-4	-	TGTGCCAGCAGTGAACTTCTTGCCAGGGCTGCAACTAATGAAAAACTGTTTTTT	CASSELLARAATNEKLFF
-	TRBV6-5	TRBJ1-1	TRBD1	TGTGCCAGCAGTGACTTGGACAGGGCTGTTGAAGCTTTCTTT	CASSDLDRAVEAFF
-	TRBV11-3	TRBJ2-1	-	TGTGCCAGCAGCCGTGGTAGTAGCTCCTACAATGAGCAGTTCTTC	CASSRGSSSYNEQFF
few	TRBV7-9	TRBJ2-5	-	TGTGCCAGCAGCCCCTCGTCGGCTAGTACCGAGACCCAGTACTTC	CASSPSSASTETQYF
-	TRBV30	TRBJ1-6	-	TGTGCCTGGAGTGCGGCAGGGAATTCACCCCTCCACTTT	CAWSAAGNSPLHF
-	TRBV18	TRBJ1-6	-	TGTGCCAGCTCACCGATTCCTTCGGGTTCACCCCTCCACTTT	CASSPIPSGSPLHF
-	TRBV9	TRBJ2-1	TRBD2	TGTGCCAGCAGCGTGACGAGCGGGAGCTCCTACAATGAGCAGTTCTTC	CASSVTSGSSYNEQFF
-	TRBV5-4	TRBJ2-3	TRBD2	TGTGCCAGCAGCTTGCGGCGGGGGGACACAGATACGCAGTATTTT	CASSLRRGDTDTQYF
few	TRBV27	TRBJ2-7	-	TGTGCCAGCAGCCAAGTGGGAGAGAGCTCCTACGAGCAGTACTTC	CASSQVGESSYEQYF
-	TRBV23-1	TRBJ2-7	-	TGCGCCAGCAGAATCGGGAGCTCCTACGAGCAGTACTTC	CASRIGSSYEQYF
-	TRBV15	TRBJ2-3	-	TGTGCCACCAGCAGAGATTCGGATACGCAGTATTTT	CATSRDSDTQYF
-	TRBV6-6	TRBJ2-5	-	TGTGCCAGCAGGATAGACTCCTTCCAAGAGACCCAGTACTTC	CASRIDSFQETQYF
-	TRBV28	TRBJ1-2	-	TGTGCCAGCACCCAGGACAGTCAGGTGGATGGCTACACCTTC	CASTQDSQVDGYTF
-	TRBV6-1	TRBJ2-2	TRBD2	TGTGCCAGCAGTGAATTGTGGGTCGAGCGGGAAGGCACCGGGGAGCTGTTTTTT	CASSELWVEREGTGELFF
-	TRBV7-9	TRBJ2-3	TRBD2	TGTGCCAGCAGCTTAGCTCTAGCGGGGGGCACAGATACGCAGTATTTT	CASSLALAGGTDTQYF
-	TRBV5-1	TRBJ2-5	-	TGCGCCAGCAGCTTGTTTCCGGGTATCGAAGAGACCCAGTACTTC	CASSLFPGIEETQYF
-	TRBV7-6	TRBJ2-7	-	TGTGCCAGCAGCTTAGGGGTTAGCAGCGGCTACGAGCAGTACTTC	CASSLGVSSGYEQYF
once	TRBV5-4	TRBJ1-2	-	TGTGCCAGCAGCTTGGGGGACATATTTAAGTATGGCTACACCTTC	CASSLGDIFKYGYTF
-	TRBV29-1	TRBJ1-4	-	TGCAGCGTCTGGGGGGGCAGGACTAATGAAAAACTGTTTTTT	CSVWGGRTNEKLFF
-	TRBV18	TRBJ2-7	-	TGTGCCAGCTCACCTAGGGGACATAACTACGAGCAGTACTTC	CASSPRGHNYEQYF
-	TRBV27	TRBJ1-1	-	TGTGCCAGCAGTTTCTCAGGGAAAAGGACTGAAGCTTTCTTT	CASSFSGKRTEAFF
once	TRBV28	TRBJ1-3	-	TGTGCCAGCAGTTTATTAGGGGGAGGAAACACCATATATTTT	CASSLLGGGNTIYF
-	TRBV11-2	TRBJ1-4	TRBD1	TGTGCCAGCAGACCAGCCTCGGGACAGGGGTTGTTTTTT	CASRPASGQGLFF